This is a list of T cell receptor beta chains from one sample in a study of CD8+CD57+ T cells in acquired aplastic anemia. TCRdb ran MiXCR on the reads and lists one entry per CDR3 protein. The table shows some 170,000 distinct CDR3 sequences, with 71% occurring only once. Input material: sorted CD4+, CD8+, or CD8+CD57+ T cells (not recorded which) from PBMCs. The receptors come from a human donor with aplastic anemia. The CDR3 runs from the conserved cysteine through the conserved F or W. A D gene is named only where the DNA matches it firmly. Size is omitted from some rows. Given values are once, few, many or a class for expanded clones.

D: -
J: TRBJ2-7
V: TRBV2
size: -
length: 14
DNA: TGTGCCAGCAGCCCCGGGACACCTTCCTACGAGCAGTACTTC
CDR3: CASSPGTPSYEQYF

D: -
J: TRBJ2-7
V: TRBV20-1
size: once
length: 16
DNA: TGCAGTGCTAGAGATGTTGCGGGGAGGAGCTCCTACGAGCAGTACTTC
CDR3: CSARDVAGRSSYEQYF

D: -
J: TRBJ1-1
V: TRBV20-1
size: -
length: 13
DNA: TGCAGTGCTAGCAGTACAGGGCACACTGAAGCTTTCTTT
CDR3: CSASSTGHTEAFF

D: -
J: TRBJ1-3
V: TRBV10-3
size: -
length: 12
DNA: TGTGCCACCGCGCCGGCGGCGAACACCATATATTTT
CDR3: CATAPAANTIYF

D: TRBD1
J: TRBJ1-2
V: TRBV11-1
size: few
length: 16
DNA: TGTGCCAGCAGCCACGGGACAGGCCAGGGAACGAGAGGCTACACCTTC
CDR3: CASSHGTGQGTRGYTF

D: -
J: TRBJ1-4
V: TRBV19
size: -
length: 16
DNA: TGTGCCAGTAAGGGTGGCAGCTACTCAACTAATGAAAAACTGTTTTTT
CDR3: CASKGGSYSTNEKLFF

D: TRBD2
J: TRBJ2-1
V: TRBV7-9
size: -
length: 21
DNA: TGTGCCAGCAGCTTAGGTTATATTATCGGGTCTAGCGGGAGAAGGTACAATGAGCAGTTCTTC
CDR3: CASSLGYIIGSSGRRYNEQFF

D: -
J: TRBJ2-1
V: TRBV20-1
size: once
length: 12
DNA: TGCAGTGCTAGAGATAGCGTGTACGGGCAGTTCTTC
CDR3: CSARDSVYGQFF

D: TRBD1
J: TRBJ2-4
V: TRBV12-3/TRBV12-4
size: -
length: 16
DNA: TGTGCCAGCACCCGAGGGGGCGTACTAGCCAAAAACATTCAGTACTTC
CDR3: CASTRGGVLAKNIQYF

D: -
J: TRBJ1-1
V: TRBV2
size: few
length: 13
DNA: TGTGCCAGCAGTGATTTGATAAACACTGAAGCTTTCTTT
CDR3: CASSDLINTEAFF

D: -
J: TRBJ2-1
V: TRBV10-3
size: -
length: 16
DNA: TGTGCCATCAGTCTCGGTTTTACAGGTTCCTACAATGAGCAGTTCTTC
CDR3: CAISLGFTGSYNEQFF

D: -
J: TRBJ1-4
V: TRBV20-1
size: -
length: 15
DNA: TGCAGTGCCCCAGGGTCGGGAGACCGCAATGAAAAACTGTTTTTT
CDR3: CSAPGSGDRNEKLFF

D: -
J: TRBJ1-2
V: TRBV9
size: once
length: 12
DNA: TGTGCCAGCTACAGGGCCGCTCATGGCTACACCTTC
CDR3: CASYRAAHGYTF

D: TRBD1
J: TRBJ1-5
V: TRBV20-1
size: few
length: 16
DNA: TGCAGTGCTATCACGGGGACAGGGGTTCGCAATCAGCCCCAGCATTTT
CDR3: CSAITGTGVRNQPQHF

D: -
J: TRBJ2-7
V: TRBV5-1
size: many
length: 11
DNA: TGCGCCAGCAGCTTGGGGTTGGAGCAGTACTTC
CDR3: CASSLGLEQYF

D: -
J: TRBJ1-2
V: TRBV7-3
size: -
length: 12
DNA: TGTGCCAGCAGCATTCAGGGTGGAGGCTACACCTTC
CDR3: CASSIQGGGYTF

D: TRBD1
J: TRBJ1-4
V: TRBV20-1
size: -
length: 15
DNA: TGCAGTGCTCCCGTCAGGGGGGGGCGAAATGAAAAACTGTTTTTT
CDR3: CSAPVRGGRNEKLFF

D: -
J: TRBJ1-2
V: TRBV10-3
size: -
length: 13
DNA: TGTGCCATCAGGGGGGCCTCGACCGGGGGCTACACCTTC
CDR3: CAIRGASTGGYTF

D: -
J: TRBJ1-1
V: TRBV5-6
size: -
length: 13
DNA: TGTGCCAGCAGCTCAGGGCAACGAACTGAAGCTTTCTTT
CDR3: CASSSGQRTEAFF

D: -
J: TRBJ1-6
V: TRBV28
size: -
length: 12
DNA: TGTGCCAGCACCCCAAACAATTCACCCCTCCACTTT
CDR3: CASTPNNSPLHF

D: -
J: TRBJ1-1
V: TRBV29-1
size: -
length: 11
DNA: TGCAGCGTTGTTAGCGGCGGTGAAGCTTTCTTT
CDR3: CSVVSGGEAFF

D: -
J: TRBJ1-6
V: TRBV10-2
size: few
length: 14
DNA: TGCGCCAGCTTGGAGGGGAATTCGGATTCACCCCTCCACTTT
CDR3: CASLEGNSDSPLHF

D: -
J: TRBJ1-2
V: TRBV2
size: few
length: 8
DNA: TGTGCCAGCAACGGCTACACCTTC
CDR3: CASNGYTF

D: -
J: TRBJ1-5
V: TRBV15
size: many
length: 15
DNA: TGTGCCACCAGCAGAGATCGGGGTAGCAATCAGCCCCAGCATTTT
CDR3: CATSRDRGSNQPQHF

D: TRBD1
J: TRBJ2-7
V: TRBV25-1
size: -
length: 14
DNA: TGTGCCAGCAGCCTCGGACAGGGGGACTACGAGCAGTACTTC
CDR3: CASSLGQGDYEQYF

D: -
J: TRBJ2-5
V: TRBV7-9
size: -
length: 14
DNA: TGTGCCAGCAGCTTATTTGTCAGGGAAGAGACCCAGTACTTC
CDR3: CASSLFVREETQYF